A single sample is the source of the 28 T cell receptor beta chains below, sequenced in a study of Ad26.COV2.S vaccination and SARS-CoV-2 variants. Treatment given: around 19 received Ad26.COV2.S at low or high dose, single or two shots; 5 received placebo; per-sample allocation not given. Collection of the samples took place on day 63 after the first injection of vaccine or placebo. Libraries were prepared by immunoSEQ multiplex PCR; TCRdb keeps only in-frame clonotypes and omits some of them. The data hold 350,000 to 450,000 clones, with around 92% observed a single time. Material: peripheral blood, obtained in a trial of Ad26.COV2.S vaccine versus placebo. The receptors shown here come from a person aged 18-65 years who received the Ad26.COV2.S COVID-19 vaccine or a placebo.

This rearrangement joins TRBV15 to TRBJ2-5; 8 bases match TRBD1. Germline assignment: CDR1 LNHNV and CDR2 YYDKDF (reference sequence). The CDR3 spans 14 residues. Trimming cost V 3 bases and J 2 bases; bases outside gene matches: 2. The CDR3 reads CATSRHRGQETQYF. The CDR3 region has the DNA TGTGCCACCAGCAGGCACAGGGGGCAAGAGACCCAGTACTTC. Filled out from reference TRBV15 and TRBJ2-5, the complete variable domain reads DAMVIQNPRYQVTQFGKPVTLSCSQTLNHNVMYWYQQKSSQAPKLLFHYYDKDFNNEADTPDNFQSRRPNTSFCFLDIRSPGLGDTAMYLCATSRHRGQETQYFGPGTRLLVL.

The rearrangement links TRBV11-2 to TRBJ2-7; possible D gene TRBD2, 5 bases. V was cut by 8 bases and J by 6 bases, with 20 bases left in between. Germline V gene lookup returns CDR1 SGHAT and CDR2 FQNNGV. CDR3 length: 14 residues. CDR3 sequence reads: CASGLRALIGEQYF. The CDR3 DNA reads TGTGCCAGCGGACTCCGTGCTTTGATAGGCGAGCAGTACTTC.

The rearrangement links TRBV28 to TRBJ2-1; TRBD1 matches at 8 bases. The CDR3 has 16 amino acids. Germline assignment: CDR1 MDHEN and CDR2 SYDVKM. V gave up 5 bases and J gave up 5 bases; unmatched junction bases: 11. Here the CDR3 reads CASSLGGDRYNNEQFF. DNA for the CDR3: TGTGCCAGCAGTCTTGGCGGGGACAGGTATAACAATGAGCAGTTCTTC.

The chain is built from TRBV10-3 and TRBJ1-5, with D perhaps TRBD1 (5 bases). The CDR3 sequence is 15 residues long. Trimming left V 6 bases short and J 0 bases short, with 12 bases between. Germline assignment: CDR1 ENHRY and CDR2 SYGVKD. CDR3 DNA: TGTGCCATCAGCGCGACAGAAAATAGCAATCAGCCCCAGCATTTT. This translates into CAISATENSNQPQHF.

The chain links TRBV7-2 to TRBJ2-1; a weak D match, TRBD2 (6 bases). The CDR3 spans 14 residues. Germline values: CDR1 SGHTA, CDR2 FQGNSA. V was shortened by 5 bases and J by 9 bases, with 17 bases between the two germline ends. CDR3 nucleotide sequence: TGTGCCAGCAGCGCCAGACTAGTTCTCCTTGAGCAGTTCTTC. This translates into CASSARLVLLEQFF.

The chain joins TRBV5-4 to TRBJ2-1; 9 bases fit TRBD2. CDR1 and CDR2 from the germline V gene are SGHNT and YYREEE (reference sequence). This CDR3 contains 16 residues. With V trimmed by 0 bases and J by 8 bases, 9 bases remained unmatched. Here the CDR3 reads CASSLGTAGGQHEQFF. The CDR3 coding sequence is TGTGCCAGCAGCTTGGGGACGGCGGGGGGGCAACATGAGCAGTTCTTC.

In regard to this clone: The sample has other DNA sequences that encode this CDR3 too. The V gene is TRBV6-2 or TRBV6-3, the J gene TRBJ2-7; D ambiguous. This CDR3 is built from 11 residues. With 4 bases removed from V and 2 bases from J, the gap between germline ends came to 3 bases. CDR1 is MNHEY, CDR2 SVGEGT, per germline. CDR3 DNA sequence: TGTGCCAGCAGTTCGACCTACGAGCAGTACTTC. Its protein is CASSSTYEQYF.

The CDR3 coding sequence is TGTGCCAGCAGTTTAGGCGGGGGGCGGATAGATACGCAGTATTTT. Protein product: CASSLGGGRIDTQYF. The chain couples TRBV28 to TRBJ2-3, with 8 bases fitting TRBD2. Germline values: CDR1 MDHEN, CDR2 SYDVKM. J lost 5 bases, V lost 2 bases, and 6 bases had no gene match. This CDR3 spans 15 amino acids.

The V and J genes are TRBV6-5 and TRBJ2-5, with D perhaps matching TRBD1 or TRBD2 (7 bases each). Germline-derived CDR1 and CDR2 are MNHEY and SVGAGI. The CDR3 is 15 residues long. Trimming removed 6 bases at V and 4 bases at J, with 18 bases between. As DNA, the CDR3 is TGTGCCAGCAGGGGCTACAGGGGCGGGGGAGAGACCCAGTACTTC. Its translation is CASRGYRGGGETQYF.

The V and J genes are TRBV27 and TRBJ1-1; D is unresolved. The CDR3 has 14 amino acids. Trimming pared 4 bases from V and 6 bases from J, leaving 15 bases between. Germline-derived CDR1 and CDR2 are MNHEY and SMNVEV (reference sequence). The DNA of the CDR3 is TGTGCCAGCAGTTACGGGCGGTTGTCCCCTGAAGCTTTCTTT. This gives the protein CASSYGRLSPEAFF.

The CDR3, as DNA: TGCGCCAGCAGTGAGTCCTGGACAGGGGGCAGGGACGAGCAGTACTTC. It encodes CASSESWTGGRDEQYF. The chain carries TRBV10-2 and TRBJ2-7; TRBD1 matches at 11 bases. V was clipped by 0 bases and J by 5 bases; unmatched bases: 6. The CDR3 loop spans 16 amino acids. Germline lookup yields CDR1 WSHSY and CDR2 SAAADI.

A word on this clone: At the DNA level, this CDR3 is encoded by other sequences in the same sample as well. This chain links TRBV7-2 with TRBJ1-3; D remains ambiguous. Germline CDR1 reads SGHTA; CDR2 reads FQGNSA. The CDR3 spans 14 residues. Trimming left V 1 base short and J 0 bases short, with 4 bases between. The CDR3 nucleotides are TGTGCCAGCAGCTTAGGGTCCTCTGGAAACACCATATATTTT. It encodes CASSLGSSGNTIYF.

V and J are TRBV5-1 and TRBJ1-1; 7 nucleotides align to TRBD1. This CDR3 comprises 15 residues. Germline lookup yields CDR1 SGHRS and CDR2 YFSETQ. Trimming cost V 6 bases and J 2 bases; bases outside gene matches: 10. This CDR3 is CASITGTEGNTEAFF. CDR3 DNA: TGCGCCAGCATCACCGGGACAGAGGGAAACACTGAAGCTTTCTTT.

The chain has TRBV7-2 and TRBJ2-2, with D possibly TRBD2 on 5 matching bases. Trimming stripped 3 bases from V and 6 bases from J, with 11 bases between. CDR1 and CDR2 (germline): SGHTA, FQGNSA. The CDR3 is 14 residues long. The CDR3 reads CASSFLARSGELFF. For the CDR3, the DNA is TGTGCCAGCAGCTTCCTAGCTCGGTCCGGGGAGCTGTTTTTT.

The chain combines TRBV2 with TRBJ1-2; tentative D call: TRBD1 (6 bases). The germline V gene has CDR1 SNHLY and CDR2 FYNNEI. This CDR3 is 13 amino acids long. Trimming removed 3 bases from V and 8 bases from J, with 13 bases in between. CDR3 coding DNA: TGTGCCAGCAGTGATGGCAGGGGTTTAGGCTACACCTTC. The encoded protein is CASSDGRGLGYTF.

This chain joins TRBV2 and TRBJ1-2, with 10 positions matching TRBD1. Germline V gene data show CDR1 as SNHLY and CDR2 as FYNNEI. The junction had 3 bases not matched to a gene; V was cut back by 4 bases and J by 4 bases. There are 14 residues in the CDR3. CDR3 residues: CASSVGQGGYGYTF. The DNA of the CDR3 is TGTGCCAGCAGTGTAGGACAGGGGGGCTATGGCTACACCTTC.

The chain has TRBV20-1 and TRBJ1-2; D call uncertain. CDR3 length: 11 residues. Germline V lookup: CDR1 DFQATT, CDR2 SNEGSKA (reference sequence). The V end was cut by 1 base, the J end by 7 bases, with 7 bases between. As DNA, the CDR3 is TGCAGTGCTAGAGTCCTCGGTGGCTACACCTTC. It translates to CSARVLGGYTF.

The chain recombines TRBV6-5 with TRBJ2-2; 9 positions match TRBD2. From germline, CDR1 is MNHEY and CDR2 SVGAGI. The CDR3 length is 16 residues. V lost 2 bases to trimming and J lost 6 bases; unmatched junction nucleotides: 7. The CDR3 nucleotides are TGTGCCAGCAGTTACAGTGTGCTAGCGGGGTCCGGGGAGCTGTTTTTT. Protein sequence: CASSYSVLAGSGELFF.

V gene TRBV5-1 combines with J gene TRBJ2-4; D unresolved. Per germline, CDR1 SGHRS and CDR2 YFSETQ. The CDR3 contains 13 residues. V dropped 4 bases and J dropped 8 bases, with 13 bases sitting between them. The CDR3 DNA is TGCGCCAGCAGCCCCGCCACGGAGCACATTCAGTACTTC. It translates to CASSPATEHIQYF.

For the CDR3, the DNA is TGTGCCAGCAGCTTAGTATTAGGGGCAGGCGAGCAGTTCTTC. Its protein product is CASSLVLGAGEQFF. V usage is TRBV7-9 and J usage is TRBJ2-1, with a weak D call TRBD1 (5 bases). The V gene's germline CDR1 is SEHNR and CDR2 FQNEAQ (reference sequence). This CDR3 is 14 amino acids long. Trimming pared 1 base from V and 10 bases from J, leaving 14 bases between.

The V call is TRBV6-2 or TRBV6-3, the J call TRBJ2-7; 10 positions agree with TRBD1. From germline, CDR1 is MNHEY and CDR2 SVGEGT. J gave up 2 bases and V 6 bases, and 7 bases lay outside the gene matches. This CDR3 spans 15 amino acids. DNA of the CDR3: TGTGCCAGCAGCCCGGACAGGGGGGGGCCCTACGAGCAGTACTTC. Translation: CASSPDRGGPYEQYF.

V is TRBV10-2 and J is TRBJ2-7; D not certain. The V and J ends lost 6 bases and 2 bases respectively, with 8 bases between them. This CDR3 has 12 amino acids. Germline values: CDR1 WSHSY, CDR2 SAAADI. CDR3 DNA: TGCGCCAGCAGGAAGGCGACCTACGAGCAGTACTTC. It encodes CASRKATYEQYF.

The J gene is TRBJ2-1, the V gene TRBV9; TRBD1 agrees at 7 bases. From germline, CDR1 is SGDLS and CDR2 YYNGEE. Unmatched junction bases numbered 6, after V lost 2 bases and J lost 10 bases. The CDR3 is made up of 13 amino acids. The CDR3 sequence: CASSVRGTAEQFF. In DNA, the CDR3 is TGTGCCAGCAGCGTGCGAGGGACAGCCGAGCAGTTCTTC.

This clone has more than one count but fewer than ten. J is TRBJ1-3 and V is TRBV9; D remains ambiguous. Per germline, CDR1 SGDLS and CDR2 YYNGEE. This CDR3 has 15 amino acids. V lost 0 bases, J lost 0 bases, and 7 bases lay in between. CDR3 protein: CASSVGGASGNTIYF. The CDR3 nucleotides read TGTGCCAGCAGCGTAGGTGGAGCCTCTGGAAACACCATATATTTT. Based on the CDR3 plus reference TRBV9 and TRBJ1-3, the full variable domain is DSGVTQTPKHLITATGQRVTLRCSPRSGDLSVYWYQQSLDQGLQFLIQYYNGEERAKGNILERFSAQQFPDLHSELNLSSLELGDSALYFCASSVGGASGNTIYFGEGSWLTVV.

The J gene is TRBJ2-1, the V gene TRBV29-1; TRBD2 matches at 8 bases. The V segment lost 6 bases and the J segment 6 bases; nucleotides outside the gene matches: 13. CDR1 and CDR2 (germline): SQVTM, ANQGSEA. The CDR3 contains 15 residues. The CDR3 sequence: CSVAWDGGASNEQFF. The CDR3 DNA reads TGCAGCGTCGCTTGGGACGGGGGGGCGTCCAATGAGCAGTTCTTC.

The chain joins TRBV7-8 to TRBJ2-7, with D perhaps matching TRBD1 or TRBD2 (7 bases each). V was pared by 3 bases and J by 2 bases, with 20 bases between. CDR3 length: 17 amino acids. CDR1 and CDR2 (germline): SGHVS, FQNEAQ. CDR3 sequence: CASSFYVSGTVPYEQYF. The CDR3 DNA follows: TGTGCCAGCAGCTTTTATGTCAGCGGGACAGTTCCCTACGAGCAGTACTTC.

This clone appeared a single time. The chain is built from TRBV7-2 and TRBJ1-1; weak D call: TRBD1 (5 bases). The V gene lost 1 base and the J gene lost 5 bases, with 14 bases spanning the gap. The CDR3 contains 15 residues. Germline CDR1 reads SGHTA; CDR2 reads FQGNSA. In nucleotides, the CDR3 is TGTGCCAGCAGCTTAGTGGGGGGGACGAAGACTGAAGCTTTCTTT. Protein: CASSLVGGTKTEAFF.

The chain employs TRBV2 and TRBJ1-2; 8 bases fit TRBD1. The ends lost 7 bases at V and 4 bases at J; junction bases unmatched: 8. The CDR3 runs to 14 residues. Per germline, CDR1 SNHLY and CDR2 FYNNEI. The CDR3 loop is CASKGQGLGYGYTF. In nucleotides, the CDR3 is TGTGCCAGCAAAGGACAGGGTTTGGGCTATGGCTACACCTTC.